This T cell receptor beta chain is drawn from a study of vaccination and CD4 T cells after COVID-19. Treatment: 10-day PBMC culture with coronavirus spike peptide pools or control peptides (ViraFEST assay). CDR1 DFQATT and CDR2 SNEGSKA come from the germline V gene (reference sequence). This CDR3 has 15 residues. Trimming pared 8 bases from V and 0 bases from J, leaving 16 bases between. Sequenced with the Oncomine TCR Beta short-read assay was DNA taken from cultured CD4+ T cells. TCRdb redid the calling of the PCR reads with MiXCR, one entry per CDR3 protein. This sample has several thousand distinct CDR3 sequences, with approximately 50% found just once. This clonotype was seen only once. Its target is not known.

The chain is built from TRBV20-1 and TRBJ1-4; D not resolved. Material for sequencing was CD4+ T cells from blood, cultured in vitro. This TCR was sampled from a human donor who had recovered from COVID-19. In DNA, the CDR3 is TGCAGTACGTCGCCAGCAGCAGCAACTAATGAAAAACTGTTTTTT. This sequence encodes CSTSPAAATNEKLFF.